This TCR beta chain appears in the sequencing data of a study of blood T cell repertoires in COVID-19 (dated by TCRdb to the early 2020s). Regarding the research as a whole: Samples from collaborators originated in the United States, Italy and Spain and spanned both the acute and convalescent phases of COVID-19. The material from the prospective study consisted of cDNA or gDNA derived from T cells, B-cell-depleted T cells, or PBMCs. Deeply sampled blood TCRbeta repertoires from subjects exposed to, actively infected with, or recovered from COVID-19 were included in the dataset. The repertoires were released in a freely available public database meant as a resource for research on the immune response to SARS-CoV-2. The samples were drawn from two sources: the first 160 participants of the ongoing ImmuneRACE study, and 1,000 to 1,500 subjects contributed by 6 global collaborators. Nearly every sample came with metadata listing a de-identified subject ID, COVID-19 status, age in years and sex. Where available, HLA class I and class II types were taken from metadata supplied by the sample provider and were not determined by assay-based typing.

At the junction V is shortened by 3 bases and J by 5 bases, with 13 bases in between. The germline V gene (reference sequence) specifies GTSNPN as CDR1 and SVGIG as CDR2. The CDR3 sequence holds 13 residues, the cysteine and phenylalanine included. Left in the record is the CDR3 DNA by itself, 39 bases read in frame from the first base. The immunoSEQ Assay, a bias-controlled multiplex PCR, was used to amplify TCRbeta CDR3 regions from genomic DNA. The paper's data handling went like this. Within the assay, amplification of reference gene primers was used to estimate how many nucleated cells each sample contained. To quantify the absolute abundance of each unique TCRbeta CDR3 rearrangement, sequence reads were collapsed and filtered. Productive Simpson clonality was computed per sample as the square root of Simpson's diversity index over productive rearrangements. In its TCRdb copy, this immuneACCESS table keeps in-frame sequences only and misses some clones. Where compared with another copy, unresolved V genes explain less than half of these, and the others have no known cause. V, J and clone size are those of that table, while D and trimming were read from the DNA. Across this sample there are about 400,000 clones, with around nine tenths seen only once. Roughly 4.3% of the sample belongs to the ten largest clones.

Whole blood was collected in K2EDTA tubes by collaborating institutions according to the institutions' own protocols. For TCRbeta analysis, collaborator samples were shipped as frozen whole blood, as isolated PBMCs, or as DNA extracted from either sample type. Here is what the overall study found, with its caveats: Clinical and demographic metadata were provided uncurated, with the amount varying by source and participant.

Worth noting for this clone: No cognate antigen has been identified for it. The record has no base qualities; no much larger clone is one base away.

The chain is made from TRBV30 and TRBJ1-1; the D gene cannot be named for sure. The sample taken for sequencing was peripheral blood. The source is a woman aged 30 to 39 with acute or convalescent COVID-19. The DNA reads TGTGCCTGGAGGGAAGGAATACTAACTGAAGCTTTCTTT. Translated, this is CAWREGILTEAFF.